The clone carrying this T cell receptor beta chain has just a few counts. This sample was taken from a study of blood T cell repertoires in COVID-19. Only in-frame clones appear in the TCRdb table, and some are missing; sequencing was by immunoSEQ multiplex PCR. Altogether approximately 170,000 clones are present, around 79% being singletons, with the ten largest covering around 12%. The length of the CDR3 is 16 residues. Trimming removed 4 bases from V and 1 base from J; junction bases left unmatched: 2. Germline values: CDR1 KGHSH, CDR2 LQKENI. The chain recombines TRBV18 with TRBJ2-2, with 11 bases identical to TRBD1. The material sequenced was peripheral blood. The source is a woman between 50 and 59 years old with acute or convalescent COVID-19. The CDR3 coding sequence is TGTGCCAGCTCACTGGACAGGGGGCAGAACACCGGGGAGCTGTTTTTT. Amino acid sequence: CASSLDRGQNTGELFF.